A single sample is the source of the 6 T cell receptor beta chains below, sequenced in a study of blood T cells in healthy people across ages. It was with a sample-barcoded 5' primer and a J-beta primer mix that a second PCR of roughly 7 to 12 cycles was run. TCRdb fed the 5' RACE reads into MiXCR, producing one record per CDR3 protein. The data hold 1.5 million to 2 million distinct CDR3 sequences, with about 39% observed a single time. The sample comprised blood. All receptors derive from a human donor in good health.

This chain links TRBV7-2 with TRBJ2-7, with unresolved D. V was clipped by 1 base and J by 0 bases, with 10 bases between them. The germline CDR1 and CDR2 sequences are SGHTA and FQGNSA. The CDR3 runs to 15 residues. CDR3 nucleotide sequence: TGTGCCAGCAGCTTAGTGGCAGGACCCTCCTACGAGCAGTACTTC. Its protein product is CASSLVAGPSYEQYF.

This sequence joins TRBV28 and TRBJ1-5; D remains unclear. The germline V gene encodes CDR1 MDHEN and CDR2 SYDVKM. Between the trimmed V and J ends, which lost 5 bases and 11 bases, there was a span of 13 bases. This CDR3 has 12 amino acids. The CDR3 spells CASSAPGTSQHF. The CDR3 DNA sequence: TGTGCCAGCAGTGCTCCCGGAACCTCCCAGCATTTT.

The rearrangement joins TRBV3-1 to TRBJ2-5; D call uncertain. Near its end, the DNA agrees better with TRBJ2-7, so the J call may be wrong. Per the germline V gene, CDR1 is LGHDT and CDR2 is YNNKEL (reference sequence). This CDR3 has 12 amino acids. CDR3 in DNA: TGTGCCAGCAGCCATCTCGGTCACGAGCAGTACTTC. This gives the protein CASSHLGHEQYF.

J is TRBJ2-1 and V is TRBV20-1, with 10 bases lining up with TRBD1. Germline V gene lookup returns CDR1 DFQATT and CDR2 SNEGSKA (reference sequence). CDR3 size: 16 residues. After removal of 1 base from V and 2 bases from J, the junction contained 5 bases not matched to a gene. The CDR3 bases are TGCAGTGCTAGAGTAACGGGACAGGGGACCTACAATGAGCAGTTCTTC. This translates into CSARVTGQGTYNEQFF.

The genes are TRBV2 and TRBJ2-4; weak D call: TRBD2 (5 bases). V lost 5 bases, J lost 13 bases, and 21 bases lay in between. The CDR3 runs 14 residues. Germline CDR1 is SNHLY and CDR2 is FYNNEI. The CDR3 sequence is CASSKLTQRDEQYF. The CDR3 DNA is TGTGCCAGCAGTAAACTGACCCAACGGGATGAGCAGTACTTC.

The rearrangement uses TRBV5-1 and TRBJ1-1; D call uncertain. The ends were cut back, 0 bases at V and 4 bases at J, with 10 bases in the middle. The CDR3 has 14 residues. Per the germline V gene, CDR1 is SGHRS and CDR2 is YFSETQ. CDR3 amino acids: CASSLAVGSTEAFF. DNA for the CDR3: TGCGCCAGCAGCTTGGCGGTGGGTTCCACTGAAGCTTTCTTT.